Shown below are 29 T cell receptor beta chains from a single sample sequenced in a study of T-cell memory formation after mild COVID-19. Each CDR3 protein is one row after TCRdb ran MiXCR on the 5' RACE reads. The table lists a few hundred thousand distinct CDR3 sequences, 25% to 30% of them singletons. The material sequenced was PBMCs or a T cell subset sorted from them (not recorded which). The receptors here all came from an adult woman who had mild COVID-19 (a few samples of this study predate the infection). Cell type and time point are not known.

The chain uses TRBV5-1 and TRBJ1-2; 11 bases map to TRBD1. CDR3 length equals 15 residues. V trimming: 4 bases; J trimming: 10 bases; junction bases outside the gene matches: 12. Germline CDR1 SGHRS, CDR2 YFSETQ. CDR3 nucleotide sequence: TGCGCCAGCAGCGCCTCCGGGACAGGGGGACAGCCCTACACCTTC. This encodes CASSASGTGGQPYTF.

This clonotype was picked up one time. The rearrangement joins TRBV10-2 to TRBJ1-1; D not certain. The CDR3 contains 14 residues. V gave up 3 bases and J gave up 0 bases, with 8 bases separating them. Germline values: CDR1 WSHSY, CDR2 SAAADI. In nucleotides, the CDR3 is TGCGCCAGCAGTGACACAGCCTTGAACACTGAAGCTTTCTTT. Translating it yields CASSDTALNTEAFF.

The chain carries TRBV6-2 or TRBV6-3 and TRBJ2-1; TRBD2 is a possible D gene (6 bases). Germline CDR1 and CDR2: MNHEY and SVGEGT. The V end was cut by 10 bases, the J end by 1 base, with 17 bases between. The CDR3 has 15 amino acids. This CDR3 reads CATTPTGGSYNEQFF. CDR3 coding DNA: TGTGCCACCACACCGACCGGGGGTTCCTACAATGAGCAGTTCTTC.

This chain connects TRBV5-1 to TRBJ2-7, with D maybe TRBD1 (6 bases). The CDR3 contains 15 residues. Trimming removed 4 bases at V and 1 base at J, with 15 bases between. The germline V gene encodes CDR1 SGHRS and CDR2 YFSETQ. CDR3 in DNA: TGCGCCAGCAGCCAACCCGACAGGCGATCCTACGAGCAGTACTTC. It codes for CASSQPDRRSYEQYF.

This clonotype appeared a few times. The gene calls are TRBV20-1 and TRBJ2-7, with TRBD1 matching over 9 bases. V shed 5 bases and J 2 bases; nucleotides not matched to a gene: 1. This CDR3 is built from 12 residues. CDR1 DFQATT and CDR2 SNEGSKA come from the germline V gene (reference sequence). The CDR3 loop reads CSAWTGAYEQYF. CDR3 sequence (DNA): TGCAGTGCTTGGACAGGGGCCTACGAGCAGTACTTC.

This clonotype turned up a few times. The genes are TRBV4-3 and TRBJ2-1; the match to TRBD2 covers 11 bases. The length of the CDR3 is 15 residues. CDR1 is LGHNA, CDR2 YSLEER, per germline. V trimming: 4 bases; J trimming: 8 bases; junction bases outside the gene matches: 7. The CDR3 DNA reads as TGCGCCAGCAGCCGAGCTAGCGGGAGGTCCTATGAGCAGTTCTTC. Translating gives CASSRASGRSYEQFF.

The rearrangement links TRBV15 to TRBJ2-5; 8 bases map to TRBD1. The ends lost 5 bases at V and 4 bases at J; junction bases unmatched: 3. CDR3 length equals 13 residues. In germline, CDR1 is LNHNV, CDR2 YYDKDF (reference sequence). CDR3 DNA: TGTGCCACCAGCCGGACAGGGTCAGAGACCCAGTACTTC. Protein: CATSRTGSETQYF. Based on the CDR3 plus reference TRBV15 and TRBJ2-5, the full variable domain is DAMVIQNPRYQVTQFGKPVTLSCSQTLNHNVMYWYQQKSSQAPKLLFHYYDKDFNNEADTPDNFQSRRPNTSFCFLDIRSPGLGDTAMYLCATSRTGSETQYFGPGTRLLVL.

Ten or more counts support this clonotype. The V gene is TRBV4-3, the J gene TRBJ2-5, with D perhaps matching TRBD2 (6 bases). V dropped 0 bases and J dropped 4 bases, with 12 bases sitting between them. The CDR3 loop spans 15 amino acids. The germline CDR1 and CDR2 sequences are LGHNA and YSLEER. CDR3 loop: CASSQERLGGETQYF. DNA for the CDR3: TGCGCCAGCAGCCAAGAAAGACTAGGAGGAGAGACCCAGTACTTC.

The chain's CDR3 is CASSLFEGPENTEAFF. The CDR3 nucleotides are TGTGCCAGCAGTTTATTCGAGGGCCCAGAAAACACTGAAGCTTTCTTT. The chain couples TRBV12-3 or TRBV12-4 to TRBJ1-1; D call uncertain. Trimming cost V 2 bases and J 2 bases, with 15 bases left between them. The CDR3 extends over 16 amino acids.

The rearrangement joins TRBV27 to TRBJ1-4; the match to TRBD1 covers 7 bases. The length of the CDR3 is 18 residues. V shed 1 base, J shed 3 bases, and the junction held 11 bases outside the gene matches. In germline, CDR1 is MNHEY, CDR2 SMNVEV (reference sequence). CDR3 region: CASSLFLPIQGSNEKLFF. In DNA form, the CDR3 reads TGTGCCAGCAGTTTATTCTTACCGATACAGGGGTCTAATGAAAAACTGTTTTTT.

The table lists this clonotype with a few counts. The chain's CDR3 is CASSLRDGQETQYF. The DNA for the CDR3 is TGCGCCAGCAGCCTGCGGGACGGACAAGAGACCCAGTACTTC. The chain carries TRBV5-1 and TRBJ2-5; tentative D call: TRBD2 (6 bases). This CDR3 contains 14 residues. Germline CDR1 reads SGHRS; CDR2 reads YFSETQ. V gave up 4 bases and J gave up 2 bases, with 12 bases separating them.

This clonotype came up a few times. J is TRBJ1-1 and V is TRBV7-9; D is unresolved. This CDR3 contains 14 residues. V lost 6 bases to trimming and J lost 1 base, with 12 bases between them. The germline V gene encodes CDR1 SEHNR and CDR2 FQNEAQ (reference sequence). The CDR3 DNA sequence: TGTGCCAGCAGACTTTCTTTTCGGAACACTGAAGCTTTCTTT. This codes for CASRLSFRNTEAFF.

The rearrangement uses TRBV6-5 and TRBJ2-7, with no clear D. V was shortened by 0 bases and J by 3 bases, with 15 bases between the two germline ends. Germline assignment: CDR1 MNHEY and CDR2 SVGAGI. This CDR3 spans 16 amino acids. This chain's CDR3 is CASSYSIGGIGYEQYF. The CDR3 coding sequence is TGTGCCAGCAGTTACTCGATCGGCGGTATAGGCTACGAGCAGTACTTC.

In its sample, this clonotype was seen many times. This chain links TRBV5-1 with TRBJ2-1; 11 nucleotides align to TRBD2. The CDR3 runs 15 residues. J gave up 0 bases and V 8 bases, and 4 bases lay outside the gene matches. Germline-derived CDR1 and CDR2 are SGHRS and YFSETQ. The CDR3 DNA follows: TGCGCCAGTTATAGCGGGGGGGACTCCTACAATGAGCAGTTCTTC. It specifies CASYSGGDSYNEQFF.

The J gene is TRBJ2-7, the V gene TRBV30; D may match TRBD1 or TRBD2 (6 bases each). The length of the CDR3 is 14 residues. The germline gives CDR1 GTSNPN, CDR2 SVGIG (reference sequence). V lost 1 base and J lost 2, with 12 bases in between. CDR3 bases: TGTGCCTGGAGTGCGGGGGCTAGGCCCTACGAGCAGTACTTC. It is translated as CAWSAGARPYEQYF.

This clonotype was seen a handful of times. The DNA for the CDR3 is TGCAGCGTTGGTAACAATGAGCAGTTCTTC. Amino acids: CSVGNNEQFF. This chain connects TRBV29-1 to TRBJ2-1; unclear D gene. Germline V gene data show CDR1 as SQVTM and CDR2 as ANQGSEA. V lost 4 bases and J 5 bases, leaving 3 bases between the germline ends. The CDR3 has 10 residues.

The chain recombines TRBV5-1 with TRBJ2-4, with D perhaps matching TRBD1 (6 bases). V was cut by 4 bases and J by 2 bases, with 19 bases left in between. The CDR3 totals 17 residues. CDR1 SGHRS and CDR2 YFSETQ come from the germline V gene. The CDR3 reads CASSTAGVEGTKNIQYF. The CDR3 DNA follows: TGCGCCAGCAGCACCGCAGGGGTCGAAGGGACCAAAAACATTCAGTACTTC.

This clonotype has a handful of counts. The V and J genes are TRBV6-6 and TRBJ2-3, with TRBD2 matching 10 bases. V lost 7 bases and J lost 0; bases outside the gene matches: 1. Germline CDR1 MNHNY, CDR2 SVGAGI (reference sequence). The CDR3 runs to 14 residues. The DNA of the CDR3 is TGTGCCAGCATAGCGGGGGGTAGCACAGATACGCAGTATTTT. This sequence encodes CASIAGGSTDTQYF.

In its sample, this clonotype was seen a few times. V is TRBV29-1 and J is TRBJ1-5; the match to TRBD1 covers 8 bases. The CDR3 runs 15 residues. Germline assignment: CDR1 SQVTM and CDR2 ANQGSEA. V shed 6 bases and J 2 bases; nucleotides not matched to a gene: 9. The CDR3 DNA reads as TGCAGCGTCCAGACAGGGGATATTGGCAATCAGCCCCAGCATTTT. The encoded protein is CSVQTGDIGNQPQHF. The variable domain in full, completed from reference TRBV29-1 and TRBJ1-5, reads SAVISQKPSRDICQRGTSLTIQCQVDSQVTMMFWYRQQPGQSLTLIATANQGSEATYESGFVIDKFPISRPNLTFSTLTVSNMSPEDSSIYLCSVQTGDIGNQPQHFGDGTRLSIL.

At least ten counts were recorded for this clonotype. This chain uses TRBV12-3 or TRBV12-4 with TRBJ2-1, with D perhaps TRBD2 (7 bases). V lost 8 bases and J lost 13, with 21 bases in between. CDR3 length equals 13 residues. The chain's CDR3 is CASGQTPPGLQFF. Written as DNA, the CDR3 is TGTGCCAGCGGACAGACTCCGCCGGGACTACAGTTCTTC.

This clonotype appeared once. V usage is TRBV6-2 or TRBV6-3 and J usage is TRBJ1-1, with 7 bases identical to TRBD1. V trimming: 5 bases; J trimming: 5 bases; junction bases outside the gene matches: 11. Germline values: CDR1 MNHEY, CDR2 SVGEGT. The CDR3 totals 15 residues. The CDR3 nucleotides read TGTGCCAGCAGTGCCCCCGACAGGGAGGGTACTGAAGCTTTCTTT. Its protein is CASSAPDREGTEAFF.

J is TRBJ1-1 and V is TRBV4-1, with D uncertain. The V gene lost 1 base and the J gene lost 7 bases, with 25 bases spanning the gap. This CDR3 region has 18 residues. From germline, CDR1 is MGHRA and CDR2 YSYEKL. This CDR3 reads CASSQVSGRAGSDDEAFF. CDR3 DNA: TGCGCCAGCAGCCAAGTAAGCGGCCGTGCGGGTAGTGATGATGAAGCTTTCTTT.

The rearrangement joins TRBV18 to TRBJ1-1; a possible D gene is TRBD1 (6 bases). Trimming left V 0 bases short and J 1 base short, with 6 bases between. The CDR3 runs to 14 residues. CDR1 and CDR2 (germline): KGHSH, LQKENI. The CDR3 reads CASSPPGANTEAFF. The CDR3 DNA is TGTGCCAGCTCACCACCGGGGGCGAACACTGAAGCTTTCTTT. Full variable domain (rest looked up from reference TRBV18 and TRBJ1-1): NAGVMQNPRHLVRRRGQEARLRCSPMKGHSHVYWYRQLPEEGLKFMVYLQKENIIDESGMPKERFSAEFPKEGPSILRIQQVVRGDSAAYFCASSPPGANTEAFFGQGTRLTVV.

V is TRBV5-1 and J is TRBJ2-5, with TRBD1 identical over 9 bases. Germline V gene lookup returns CDR1 SGHRS and CDR2 YFSETQ. CDR3 length: 15 residues. J lost 5 bases, V lost 0 bases, and 5 bases had no gene match. This CDR3 reads CASSLGTGAAETQYF. The CDR3 DNA reads as TGCGCCAGCAGCTTGGGGACAGGGGCAGCGGAGACCCAGTACTTC.

This rearrangement joins TRBV6-6 to TRBJ2-5; 8 nucleotides align to TRBD1. With 7 bases clipped from V and 3 bases from J, the junction kept 7 bases outside the gene matches. There are 14 residues in the CDR3. The germline V gene encodes CDR1 MNHNY and CDR2 SVGAGI (reference sequence). The CDR3 region is CASTTGGPKETQYF. The CDR3 DNA reads as TGTGCCAGCACCACAGGGGGACCTAAAGAGACCCAGTACTTC.

J is TRBJ2-3 and V is TRBV24-1; D is possibly TRBD2 (6 bases). Germline CDR1 reads KGHDR; CDR2 reads SFDVKD. V lost 4 bases to trimming and J lost 4 bases, with 14 bases between them. The CDR3 has 15 residues. The DNA for the CDR3 is TGTGCCACCAGTGAGAGGGGACTGGGGGCAGATACGCAGTATTTT. Its translation is CATSERGLGADTQYF.

The J gene is TRBJ2-2, the V gene TRBV14; D unclear. This CDR3 comprises 13 residues. Trimming removed 4 bases at V and 5 bases at J, with 8 bases between. Germline CDR1 reads SGHDN; CDR2 reads FVKESK. DNA of the CDR3: TGTGCCAGCAGCCCCATCTGGACCGGGGAGCTGTTTTTT. It codes for CASSPIWTGELFF.

The chain couples TRBV7-3 to TRBJ1-1; no clear D gene. The CDR3 totals 13 residues. From germline, CDR1 is SGHTA and CDR2 FQGTGA. V lost 2 bases, J lost 4 bases, and 8 bases lay in between. CDR3 nucleotides: TGTGCCAGCAGCTTATCATTAAGCACTGAAGCTTTCTTT. Translating it yields CASSLSLSTEAFF. The full variable domain, completed using reference TRBV7-3 and TRBJ1-1, is GAGVSQTPSNKVTEKGKYVELRCDPISGHTALYWYRQSLGQGPEFLIYFQGTGAADDSGLPNDRFFAVRPEGSVSTLKIQRTERGDSAVYLCASSLSLSTEAFFGQGTRLTVV.

The gene calls are TRBV7-9 and TRBJ2-1, with a weak D call TRBD2 (7 bases). In germline, CDR1 is SEHNR, CDR2 FQNEAQ (reference sequence). Trimming removed 5 bases from V and 5 bases from J, with 25 bases in between. CDR3 size: 18 residues. The CDR3 loop reads CASSLPLGGPPSNNEQFF. DNA of the CDR3: TGTGCCAGCAGCCTCCCATTGGGGGGGCCCCCATCTAACAATGAGCAGTTCTTC.